The 24 T cell receptor beta chains below come from one sample, sequenced in a study of OX40 agonist ivuxolimab in advanced cancers. The assay was immunoSEQ multiplex PCR, and TCRdb's table has in-frame clones only and misses some. This sample has about 48,000 clones, with 85% to 90% found just once. The sequenced sample was CD4+ or CD8+ T cells sorted from blood, obtained in a trial of the OX40 agonist ivuxolimab. Receptors originate from an adult with an advanced solid tumor such as melanoma, head and neck, liver or kidney cancer.

The chain combines TRBV6-5 with TRBJ1-2; D call uncertain. The V and J ends lost 6 bases and 3 bases respectively, with 8 bases between them. The germline V gene has CDR1 MNHEY and CDR2 SVGAGI. The CDR3 extends over 12 amino acids. The CDR3 is CASRSGYYGYTF. CDR3 sequence (DNA): TGTGCCAGCAGAAGCGGGTACTATGGCTACACCTTC.

The chain joins TRBV6-5 to TRBJ1-1, with D tentatively TRBD1 (5 bases). Germline CDR1 and CDR2: MNHEY and SVGAGI. The CDR3 totals 15 residues. The ends were cut back, 4 bases at V and 0 bases at J, with 12 bases in the middle. The CDR3 is CASSSPGFMNTEAFF. Here the CDR3 DNA reads TGTGCCAGCAGTTCCCCAGGGTTCATGAACACTGAAGCTTTCTTT.

The J gene is TRBJ2-7, the V gene TRBV10-2, with 9 nucleotides matching TRBD1. Unmatched junction bases numbered 7, after V lost 6 bases and J lost 7 bases. The CDR3 consists of 13 residues. CDR1 is WSHSY and CDR2 is SAAADI in the germline V gene. The CDR3 is CASRAGQGGEQYF. DNA for the CDR3: TGCGCCAGCAGAGCGGGACAGGGAGGTGAGCAGTACTTC.

This clone was picked up one time. This chain connects TRBV29-1 to TRBJ1-1; 8 positions match TRBD1. The CDR3 loop spans 14 amino acids. J gave up 3 bases and V 7 bases, and 10 bases lay outside the gene matches. Per the germline V gene, CDR1 is SQVTM and CDR2 is ANQGSEA. CDR3 in DNA: TGCAGCGGCGACAGGGGTGGATCGTACACTGAAGCTTTCTTT. Residues: CSGDRGGSYTEAFF.

The chain carries TRBV7-9 and TRBJ2-7; D is possibly TRBD2 (6 bases). The ends were cut back, 4 bases at V and 7 bases at J, with 14 bases in the middle. This CDR3 is 13 amino acids long. Germline V gene data show CDR1 as SEHNR and CDR2 as FQNEAQ (reference sequence). In DNA form, the CDR3 reads TGTGCCAGCAGCTCCGGAGGGAAGCCTGAGCAGTACTTC. Translated: CASSSGGKPEQYF. The whole variable domain, remainder taken from reference TRBV7-9 and TRBJ2-7, is DTGVSQNPRHKITKRGQNVTFRCDPISEHNRLYWYRQTLGQGPEFLTYFQNEAQLEKSRLLSDRFSAERPKGSFSTLEIQRTEQGDSAMYLCASSSGGKPEQYFGPGTRLTVT.

The chain is built from TRBV29-1 and TRBJ1-2; perhaps TRBD1 as D (6 bases). Germline lookup yields CDR1 SQVTM and CDR2 ANQGSEA. Trimming took off 3 bases at V and 3 bases at J, with 11 bases between the two ends. The CDR3 is 13 residues long. The CDR3 is CSVDQGRDYGYTF. The CDR3 DNA is TGCAGCGTTGACCAGGGGCGAGACTATGGCTACACCTTC.

The CDR3 sequence is CASSVGVENEQFF. The CDR3 coding sequence is TGTGCCAGCAGCGTAGGGGTAGAGAATGAGCAGTTCTTC. V gene TRBV9 combines with J gene TRBJ2-1, with D hard to call. The CDR3 runs to 13 residues. V was clipped by 0 bases and J by 7 bases, with 8 bases between them. Germline values: CDR1 SGDLS, CDR2 YYNGEE. The full variable domain, completed using reference TRBV9 and TRBJ2-1, is DSGVTQTPKHLITATGQRVTLRCSPRSGDLSVYWYQQSLDQGLQFLIQYYNGEERAKGNILERFSAQQFPDLHSELNLSSLELGDSALYFCASSVGVENEQFFGPGTRLTVL.

The chain links TRBV7-9 to TRBJ1-2; D is unclear. CDR3 length: 11 residues. Trimming left V 5 bases short and J 8 bases short, with 9 bases between. Germline V gives CDR1 SEHNR, CDR2 FQNEAQ (reference sequence). The CDR3 here is CASSRAAGYTF. The CDR3 region has the DNA TGTGCCAGCAGCCGGGCCGCCGGCTACACCTTC.

The chain couples TRBV5-1 to TRBJ2-7, with 14 bases matching TRBD2. From germline, CDR1 is SGHRS and CDR2 YFSETQ. The CDR3 spans 14 residues. With V trimmed by 4 bases and J by 6 bases, 3 bases remained unmatched. The CDR3 DNA sequence: TGCGCCAGCAGCCTGGGACTAGCGGGAGTCGAGCAGTACTTC. Amino acid sequence: CASSLGLAGVEQYF.

The chain couples TRBV4-2 to TRBJ2-5, with TRBD1 as a possible D gene (6 bases). V dropped 0 bases and J dropped 5 bases, with 10 bases sitting between them. This CDR3 region has 14 residues. CDR1 is LGHNA, CDR2 YNFKEQ, per germline. In nucleotides, the CDR3 is TGTGCCAGCAGCCAAGATACAGGGACGGAGACCCAGTACTTC. It is translated as CASSQDTGTETQYF.

The chain is built from TRBV5-1 and TRBJ2-7; 7 positions agree with TRBD1. The germline gives CDR1 SGHRS, CDR2 YFSETQ. J lost 0 bases, V lost 5 bases, and 5 bases had no gene match. This CDR3 region has 14 residues. As DNA, the CDR3 is TGCGCCAGCAGGTCCGGGACAGCCTCCTACGAGCAGTACTTC. Its translation is CASRSGTASYEQYF.

V gene TRBV5-4 combines with J gene TRBJ1-3; 12 bases agree with TRBD1. With 3 bases clipped from V and 1 base from J, the junction kept 5 bases outside the gene matches. The CDR3 covers 17 residues. Germline V gene lookup returns CDR1 SGHNT and CDR2 YYREEE (reference sequence). CDR3 in amino acids: CASSSGQGARSGNTIYF. CDR3 DNA: TGTGCCAGCAGCTCGGGACAGGGGGCTAGATCTGGAAACACCATATATTTT. The whole variable domain, remainder taken from reference TRBV5-4 and TRBJ1-3, is ETGVTQSPTHLIKTRGQQVTLRCSSQSGHNTVSWYQQALGQGPQFIFQYYREEENGRGNFPPRFSGLQFPNYSSELNVNALELDDSALYLCASSSGQGARSGNTIYFGEGSWLTVV.

The chain joins TRBV5-6 to TRBJ2-3, with 9 bases matching TRBD2. This CDR3 region has 18 residues. V lost 0 bases and J lost 5; bases outside the gene matches: 13. Germline V gene data show CDR1 as SGHDT and CDR2 as YYEEEE. CDR3 amino acids: CASSLAGLAGGPKDTQYF. In DNA form, the CDR3 reads TGTGCCAGCAGCTTGGCCGGGCTGGCGGGAGGGCCAAAAGATACGCAGTATTTT. Using reference TRBV5-6 and TRBJ2-3 for the parts outside the CDR3, the full variable domain is DAGVTQSPTHLIKTRGQQVTLRCSPKSGHDTVSWYQQALGQGPQFIFQYYEEEERQRGNFPDRFSGHQFPNYSSELNVNALLLGDSALYLCASSLAGLAGGPKDTQYFGPGTRLTVL.

The chain couples TRBV19 to TRBJ1-3; 9 bases fit TRBD1. V lost 3 bases to trimming and J lost 1 base; unmatched junction nucleotides: 10. The CDR3 is made up of 18 amino acids. Germline values: CDR1 LNHDA, CDR2 SQIVND (reference sequence). The CDR3, as DNA: TGTGCCAGTAGTATGGTCGGGGGACAGGGCCCTTCTGGAAACACCATATATTTT. Protein sequence: CASSMVGGQGPSGNTIYF.

This clone was recorded only once. The chain joins TRBV11-2 to TRBJ1-5; possibly TRBD1 for D (5 bases). The CDR3 is 14 residues long. Germline CDR1 reads SGHAT; CDR2 reads FQNNGV. V was pared by 4 bases and J by 3 bases, with 10 bases between. The CDR3 here is CASSSGLSNQPQHF. The CDR3 coding sequence is TGTGCCAGCAGCTCGGGACTGTCCAATCAGCCCCAGCATTTT.

This clone was seen only a few times. This chain uses TRBV18 with TRBJ2-5, with a tentative D call TRBD1 (6 bases). The CDR3 extends over 16 amino acids. V was pared by 6 bases and J by 6 bases, with 23 bases between. CDR1 and CDR2 (germline): KGHSH, LQKENI. This CDR3 reads CASSREEQGARKTQYF. CDR3 coding DNA: TGTGCCAGCTCCCGCGAAGAACAGGGAGCCCGAAAGACCCAGTACTTC.

J is TRBJ1-1 and V is TRBV28; the match to TRBD1 covers 7 bases. CDR1 and CDR2 from the germline V gene are MDHEN and SYDVKM. This CDR3 spans 12 amino acids. With 8 bases clipped from V and 3 bases from J, the junction kept 3 bases outside the gene matches. CDR3 amino acids: CASEGADTEAFF. The CDR3 DNA is TGTGCCAGCGAGGGGGCCGACACTGAAGCTTTCTTT.

As DNA, the CDR3 is TGTGCCAGCAGGAGTGGGACAGGGTCCGGGGAGCTGTTTTTT. This codes for CASRSGTGSGELFF. V gene TRBV2 combines with J gene TRBJ2-2; 9 nucleotides match TRBD1. Trimming cost V 6 bases and J 6 bases; bases outside gene matches: 5. Germline V gene lookup returns CDR1 SNHLY and CDR2 FYNNEI. This CDR3 is built from 14 residues.

This chain connects TRBV19 to TRBJ1-3, with a tentative D call TRBD1 (5 bases). V gave up 7 bases and J gave up 0 bases, with 13 bases separating them. CDR3 length: 15 amino acids. The germline gives CDR1 LNHDA, CDR2 SQIVND (reference sequence). CDR3 region: CASKVEGSSGNTIYF. The CDR3 bases are TGTGCCAGTAAAGTTGAGGGGTCCTCTGGAAACACCATATATTTT.

This chain uses TRBV19 with TRBJ2-7; TRBD2 aligns across 9 bases. The CDR3 sequence is 14 residues long. Germline values: CDR1 LNHDA, CDR2 SQIVND (reference sequence). V lost 7 bases, J lost 6 bases, and 10 bases stayed unmatched. The CDR3: CASTPRREGGEQYF. The CDR3 nucleotides are TGTGCCAGTACCCCCCGGCGGGAGGGAGGCGAGCAGTACTTC. The full variable domain, completed using reference TRBV19 and TRBJ2-7, is DGGITQSPKYLFRKEGQNVTLSCEQNLNHDAMYWYRQDPGQGLRLIYYSQIVNDFQKGDIAEGYSVSREKKESFPLTVTSAQKNPTAFYLCASTPRREGGEQYFGPGTRLTVT.

J is TRBJ2-5 and V is TRBV4-3; no clear D gene. The DNA end is a closer match to TRBJ2-7, so the J assignment may be wrong. Germline CDR1 is LGHNA and CDR2 is YSLEER. CDR3 length equals 16 residues. The CDR3 is CASSQDPTAAVYEQYF. CDR3 nucleotides: TGCGCCAGCAGCCAAGATCCCACGGCTGCGGTGTACGAGCAGTACTTC.

This clone was picked up one time. The rearrangement uses TRBV10-3 and TRBJ2-5; D gene uncertain. This CDR3 region has 13 residues. Per the germline V gene, CDR1 is ENHRY and CDR2 is SYGVKD. Trimming took 3 bases from V and 3 from J, leaving 8 bases between them. In DNA form, the CDR3 reads TGTGCCATCAGTGATGGCGACGAAGAGACCCAGTACTTC. As protein: CAISDGDEETQYF.

This chain joins TRBV18 and TRBJ1-1; possible D gene TRBD1, 6 bases. This CDR3 is built from 16 residues. Germline V gene lookup returns CDR1 KGHSH and CDR2 LQKENI. The germline V and J ends were trimmed by 6 bases and 2 bases, with 19 bases remaining between them. The CDR3 sequence: CASSVYQGRENTEAFF. The CDR3 DNA sequence: TGTGCCAGCTCCGTATATCAGGGGCGGGAAAACACTGAAGCTTTCTTT.

V gene TRBV9 combines with J gene TRBJ1-2, with 11 bases fitting TRBD1. The CDR3 consists of 16 residues. Germline lookup yields CDR1 SGDLS and CDR2 YYNGEE. V lost 4 bases to trimming and J lost 3 bases; unmatched junction nucleotides: 8. In DNA form, the CDR3 reads TGTGCCAGCAGCACCCGGACAGGGGGCTCTGACTATGGCTACACCTTC. Its translation is CASSTRTGGSDYGYTF.